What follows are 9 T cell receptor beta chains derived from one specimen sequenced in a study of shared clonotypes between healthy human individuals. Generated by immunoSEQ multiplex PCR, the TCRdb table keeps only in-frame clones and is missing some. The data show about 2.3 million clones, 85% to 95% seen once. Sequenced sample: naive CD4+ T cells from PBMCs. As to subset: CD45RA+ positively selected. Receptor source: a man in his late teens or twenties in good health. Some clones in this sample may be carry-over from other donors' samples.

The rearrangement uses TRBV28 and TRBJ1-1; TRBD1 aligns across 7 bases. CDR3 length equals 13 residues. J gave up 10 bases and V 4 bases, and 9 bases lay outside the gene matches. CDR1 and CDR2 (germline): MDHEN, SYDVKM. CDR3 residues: CASSSGGMFGAFF. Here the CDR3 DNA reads TGTGCCAGCAGTTCAGGGGGGATGTTCGGAGCTTTCTTT.

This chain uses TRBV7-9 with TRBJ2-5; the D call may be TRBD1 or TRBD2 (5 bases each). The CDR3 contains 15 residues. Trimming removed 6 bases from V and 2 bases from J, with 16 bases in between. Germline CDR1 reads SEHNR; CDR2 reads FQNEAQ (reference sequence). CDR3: CASSKRAGQQETQYF. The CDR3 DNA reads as TGTGCCAGCAGTAAGAGGGCAGGACAACAAGAGACCCAGTACTTC.

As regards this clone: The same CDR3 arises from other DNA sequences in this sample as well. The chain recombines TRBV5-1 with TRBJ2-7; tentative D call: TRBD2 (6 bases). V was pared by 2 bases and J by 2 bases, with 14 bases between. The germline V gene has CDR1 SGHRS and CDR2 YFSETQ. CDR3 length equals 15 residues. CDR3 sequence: CASSFSFGGTYEQYF. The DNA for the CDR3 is TGCGCCAGCAGCTTTAGTTTCGGGGGAACCTACGAGCAGTACTTC.

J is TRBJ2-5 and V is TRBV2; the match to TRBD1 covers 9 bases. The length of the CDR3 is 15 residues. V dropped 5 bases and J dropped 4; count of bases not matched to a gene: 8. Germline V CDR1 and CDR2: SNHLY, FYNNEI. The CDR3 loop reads CASSSRDRVGETQYF. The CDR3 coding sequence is TGTGCCAGCAGTTCAAGGGACAGGGTTGGAGAGACCCAGTACTTC.

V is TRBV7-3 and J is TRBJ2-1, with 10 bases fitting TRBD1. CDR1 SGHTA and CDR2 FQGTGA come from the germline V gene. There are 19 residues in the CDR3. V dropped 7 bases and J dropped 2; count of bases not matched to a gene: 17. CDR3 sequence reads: CASTHTGTGERDPYNEQFF. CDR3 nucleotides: TGTGCCAGCACCCACACGGGGACAGGGGAACGGGACCCCTACAATGAGCAGTTCTTC.

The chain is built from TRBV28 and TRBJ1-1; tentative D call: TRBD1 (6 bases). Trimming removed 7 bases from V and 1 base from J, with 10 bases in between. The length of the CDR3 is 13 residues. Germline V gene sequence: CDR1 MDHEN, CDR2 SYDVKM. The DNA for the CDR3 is TGTGCCAGCACCCGACAGGCGAACACTGAAGCTTTCTTT. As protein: CASTRQANTEAFF.

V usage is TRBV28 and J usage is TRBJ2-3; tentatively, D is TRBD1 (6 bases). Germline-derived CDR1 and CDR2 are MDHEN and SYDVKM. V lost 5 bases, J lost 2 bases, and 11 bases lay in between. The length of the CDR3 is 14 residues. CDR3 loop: CASSTRTVTDTQYF. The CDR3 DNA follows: TGTGCCAGCAGTACCAGGACAGTCACAGATACGCAGTATTTT.

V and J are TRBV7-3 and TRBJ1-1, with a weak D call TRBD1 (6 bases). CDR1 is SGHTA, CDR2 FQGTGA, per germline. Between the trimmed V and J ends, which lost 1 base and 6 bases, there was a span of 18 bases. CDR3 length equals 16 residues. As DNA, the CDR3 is TGTGCCAGCAGCTTAAGCCGGGGGCCCAGGAAGGCTGAAGCTTTCTTT. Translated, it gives CASSLSRGPRKAEAFF.

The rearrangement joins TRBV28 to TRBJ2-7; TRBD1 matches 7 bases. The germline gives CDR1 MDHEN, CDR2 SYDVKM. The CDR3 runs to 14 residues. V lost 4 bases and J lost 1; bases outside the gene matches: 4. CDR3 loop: CASSSGTVSYEQYF. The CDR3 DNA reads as TGTGCCAGCAGTTCCGGGACAGTTTCCTACGAGCAGTACTTC.